The sequence of this TCR beta chain was determined in a study of blood T cells in healthy people across ages. The study's findings and limits: Any changes in expanded clonotypes were possibly confounded, as donor CMV status remained unknown.

A J-beta primer mix and a sample-barcoded 5' primer were used in a second PCR of about 7 to 12 cycles. TCRdb independently ran MiXCR on the 5' RACE reads; one entry per CDR3 protein. The table records about 970,000 distinct CDR3 sequences, roughly 47% of them present only once. The V gene end was trimmed by 4 bases and the J gene end by 5 bases; junction bases not matched to a gene: 5. This CDR3 is built from 15 residues. Germline CDR1 MGHRA, CDR2 YSYEKL. Regarding this clonotype: Its antigen is as yet unknown.

This chain uses TRBV4-1 with TRBJ1-5; TRBD1 aligns across 10 bases. The clonotype originates from a woman aged 55-75 years in good health. The specimen sequenced was blood. The CDR3 protein is CASSRDRGSDQPQHF. The DNA of the CDR3 is TGCGCCAGCAGCCGGGACAGGGGTTCGGATCAGCCCCAGCATTTT.